The clone carrying this T cell receptor (beta chain) was counted only a few times. Its antigen is undetermined. The patients, who ranged from 18 to 65 in age, presented with newly diagnosed hyperthyroidism lasting under 2 months. The study excluded patients with uncontrolled infection, other autoimmune disease, pregnancy or lactation. The data were taken from a study of T cells in Graves' hyperthyroidism and ophthalmopathy. J was trimmed by 7 bases and V by 4 bases; bases with no gene match: 5. The CDR3 runs 13 residues. Germline V gene lookup returns CDR1 MNHEY and CDR2 SMNVEV (reference sequence). The investigators amplified TCR beta CDR3 regions from RNA transcripts. HTBI primers were used for first-round RT-PCR of the TCR CDR3. A single record per CDR3 protein comes from TCRdb applying MiXCR to the multiplex PCR reads. The data hold hundreds of thousands of distinct CDR3 sequences, with roughly 17% observed a single time.

Points from the study as a whole: Most thyroid clonotypes expanded above 0.001 appeared in blood too.

This TCR was sampled from a woman aged 25 to 39 with Graves' hyperthyroidism. The V call is TRBV27, the J call TRBJ2-3; TRBD2 aligns across 7 bases. What was sequenced was blood. CDR3 loop: CASSSRLANTQYF. In DNA form, the CDR3 reads TGTGCCAGCAGTTCCAGACTAGCAAATACGCAGTATTTT.